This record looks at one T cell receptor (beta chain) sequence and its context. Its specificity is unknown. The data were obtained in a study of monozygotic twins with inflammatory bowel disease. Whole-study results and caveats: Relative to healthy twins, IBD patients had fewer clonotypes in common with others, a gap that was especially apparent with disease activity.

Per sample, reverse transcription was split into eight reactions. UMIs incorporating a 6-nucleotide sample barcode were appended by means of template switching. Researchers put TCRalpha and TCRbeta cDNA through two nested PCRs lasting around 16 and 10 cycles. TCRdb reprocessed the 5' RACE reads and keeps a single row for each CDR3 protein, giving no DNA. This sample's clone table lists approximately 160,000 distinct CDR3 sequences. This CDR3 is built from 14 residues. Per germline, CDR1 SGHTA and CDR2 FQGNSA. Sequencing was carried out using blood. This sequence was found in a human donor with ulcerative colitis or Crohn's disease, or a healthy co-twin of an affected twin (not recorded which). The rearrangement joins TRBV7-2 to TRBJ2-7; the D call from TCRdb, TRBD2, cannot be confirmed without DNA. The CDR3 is CASSLGWRGYEQYF.